A single sample gave rise to the 21 T cell receptor beta chains below, sequenced in a study of control samples from healthy donors and cancer patients. Profiled with immunoSEQ multiplex PCR; TCRdb holds only in-frame clones, not every one. This sample has 260,000 or so clones; roughly four fifths occur once, and the top ten carry roughly 15%. Input material: PBMCs. The receptors derive from a woman aged 60 to 75 with lung cancer.

The genes are TRBV7-9 and TRBJ1-3; maybe TRBD1 (5 bases). Germline-derived CDR1 and CDR2 are SEHNR and FQNEAQ (reference sequence). This CDR3 is 17 amino acids long. V gave up 1 base and J gave up 0 bases, with 13 bases separating them. The CDR3 sequence: CASSLGTGPLSGNTIYF. CDR3 sequence (DNA): TGTGCCAGCAGCTTAGGTACAGGACCACTCTCTGGAAACACCATATATTTT.

This chain connects TRBV11-3 to TRBJ2-6; the match to TRBD1 covers 8 bases. V trimming: 4 bases; J trimming: 2 bases; junction bases outside the gene matches: 1. CDR1 is SGHNT and CDR2 is YENEEA in the germline V gene. The CDR3 contains 15 residues. This CDR3 is CASSSQGAGANVLTF. The CDR3 DNA reads as TGTGCCAGCAGCTCACAGGGGGCTGGGGCCAACGTCCTGACTTTC.

On this clone itself: Other DNA sequences in this sample translate to the same CDR3. This chain uses TRBV15 with TRBJ1-5; possible D gene TRBD1, 5 bases. The CDR3 is 15 amino acids. Germline V gene sequence: CDR1 LNHNV, CDR2 YYDKDF (reference sequence). V was clipped by 0 bases and J by 4 bases, with 10 bases between them. The chain's CDR3 is CATSRDPGGNQPQHF. Here the CDR3 DNA reads TGTGCCACCAGCAGAGATCCGGGGGGGAATCAGCCCCAGCATTTT.

J is TRBJ2-7 and V is TRBV12-3 or TRBV12-4, with D perhaps matching TRBD1 or TRBD2 (5 bases each). CDR3 length equals 13 residues. V lost 10 bases to trimming and J lost 8 bases, with 21 bases between them. This CDR3 is CANARDLRGKQYF. The CDR3 DNA is TGTGCCAACGCCCGGGACCTCCGGGGCAAGCAGTACTTC.

The chain recombines TRBV30 with TRBJ1-5, with D perhaps TRBD1 (5 bases). The germline CDR1 and CDR2 sequences are GTSNPN and SVGIG (reference sequence). The CDR3 is 14 residues long. The V gene lost 4 bases and the J gene lost 0 bases, with 10 bases spanning the gap. The DNA of the CDR3 is TGTGCCTGGACTGGGGACGGTAGCAATCAGCCCCAGCATTTT. This codes for CAWTGDGSNQPQHF.

The genes are TRBV11-1 and TRBJ1-1, with 9 bases that match TRBD1. Germline lookup yields CDR1 SGHAT and CDR2 FQDESV (reference sequence). This CDR3 is 16 amino acids long. Germline trimming cut 6 bases from V and 0 bases from J; bases unmatched to any gene: 8. This CDR3 is CASSLGQGRMNTEAFF. CDR3 sequence (DNA): TGTGCCAGCAGTCTTGGACAGGGGCGAATGAACACTGAAGCTTTCTTT.

The gene calls are TRBV5-8 and TRBJ2-5; TRBD2 might be the D (5 bases). The CDR3 covers 16 residues. The V end was cut by 4 bases, the J end by 5 bases, with 21 bases between. Germline CDR1 and CDR2: SGHTS and YDEGEE. For the CDR3, the DNA is TGTGCCAGCAGCCACGGCAGGAGAGCCGCGGGTGAGACCCAGTACTTC. Translation gives CASSHGRRAAGETQYF.

The V and J genes are TRBV4-1 and TRBJ2-3, with a tentative D call TRBD2 (6 bases). From germline, CDR1 is MGHRA and CDR2 YSYEKL. The CDR3 is 16 residues long. The V gene lost 0 bases and the J gene lost 6 bases, with 16 bases spanning the gap. The CDR3 here is CASSQDSSGGWDTQYF. The CDR3 bases are TGCGCCAGCAGCCAAGACTCATCCGGGGGTTGGGATACGCAGTATTTT.

The rearrangement joins TRBV19 to TRBJ2-4; 11 positions match TRBD2. Germline-derived CDR1 and CDR2 are LNHDA and SQIVND (reference sequence). Germline trimming cut 8 bases from V and 4 bases from J; bases unmatched to any gene: 7. The CDR3 spans 15 residues. CDR3 bases: TGTGCCAGTGGTCTGGGACTAGCGGCTAAAAACATTCAGTACTTC. This encodes CASGLGLAAKNIQYF.

The chain uses TRBV6-2 or TRBV6-3 and TRBJ2-3; TRBD1 aligns across 8 bases. The germline V gene encodes CDR1 MNHEY and CDR2 SVGEGT. This CDR3 spans 15 amino acids. V shed 4 bases and J 6 bases; nucleotides not matched to a gene: 9. The CDR3, as DNA: TGTGCCAGCAGTTCGGACAGGGCCCTAAGGGATACGCAGTATTTT. Translated: CASSSDRALRDTQYF.

The chain recombines TRBV28 with TRBJ2-1; D not resolved. The V end was cut by 7 bases, the J end by 2 bases, with 9 bases between. There are 13 residues in the CDR3. CDR1 is MDHEN and CDR2 is SYDVKM in the germline V gene. CDR3 loop: CASTFATYNEQFF. The CDR3 coding sequence is TGTGCCAGCACCTTCGCTACCTACAATGAGCAGTTCTTC. The full variable domain, rest sourced from reference TRBV28 and TRBJ2-1, is DVKVTQSSRYLVKRTGEKVFLECVQDMDHENMFWYRQDPGLGLRLIYFSYDVKMKEKGDIPEGYSVSREKKERFSLILESASTNQTSMYLCASTFATYNEQFFGPGTRLTVL.

V usage is TRBV4-1 and J usage is TRBJ2-3; possibly TRBD1 or TRBD2 for D (6 bases each). Trimming cost V 4 bases and J 4 bases, with 21 bases left between them. This CDR3 has 17 residues. The germline CDR1 and CDR2 sequences are MGHRA and YSYEKL. This CDR3 is CASSRRGAGHEADTQYF. Here the CDR3 DNA reads TGCGCCAGCAGCCGAAGGGGGGCGGGACACGAAGCAGATACGCAGTATTTT.

The chain links TRBV5-1 to TRBJ2-1; the match to TRBD2 covers 9 bases. Germline values: CDR1 SGHRS, CDR2 YFSETQ. The CDR3 runs 14 residues. Trimming cost V 9 bases and J 10 bases; bases outside gene matches: 14. The CDR3 DNA follows: TGCGCCACCGCGGTAATAGCGGGGGCGGGGGAGCAGTTCTTC. Translation gives CATAVIAGAGEQFF.

The J gene is TRBJ1-2, the V gene TRBV18; a possible D gene is TRBD1 (6 bases). Germline V gene sequence: CDR1 KGHSH, CDR2 LQKENI. This CDR3 has 16 amino acids. Trimming shortened V by 0 bases and J by 4 bases, and 15 bases separated the two germline ends. CDR3 coding DNA: TGTGCCAGCTCACCACCGGCGCGGGACACCCTCTATGGCTACACCTTC. It encodes CASSPPARDTLYGYTF.

V is TRBV18 and J is TRBJ2-5; 11 nucleotides align to TRBD1. CDR1 and CDR2 from the germline V gene are KGHSH and LQKENI. Trimming removed 2 bases from V and 5 bases from J; junction bases left unmatched: 4. CDR3 length: 15 residues. The CDR3 sequence is CASSPRTGGEETQYF. In nucleotides, the CDR3 is TGTGCCAGCTCACCAAGGACAGGGGGCGAGGAGACCCAGTACTTC.

The V and J genes are TRBV11-3 and TRBJ2-5, with a weak D call TRBD1 (5 bases). V dropped 5 bases and J dropped 4 bases, with 8 bases sitting between them. In germline, CDR1 is SGHNT, CDR2 YENEEA. The CDR3 runs to 12 residues. CDR3 DNA: TGTGCCAGCAGCAATGACAGAGAGACCCAGTACTTC. This sequence encodes CASSNDRETQYF.

The chain is built from TRBV5-1 and TRBJ1-4; TRBD1 matches at 10 bases. Germline loops: CDR1 SGHRS, CDR2 YFSETQ. CDR3 size: 15 residues. After removal of 3 bases from V and 8 bases from J, the junction contained 7 bases not matched to a gene. Here the CDR3 reads CASSYRTGGDEKLFF. CDR3 DNA: TGCGCCAGCAGCTACCGGACAGGGGGAGACGAAAAACTGTTTTTT.

The chain uses TRBV27 and TRBJ1-1; 9 bases fit TRBD1. With V trimmed by 4 bases and J by 2 bases, 17 bases remained unmatched. Germline assignment: CDR1 MNHEY and CDR2 SMNVEV (reference sequence). This CDR3 is 19 amino acids long. CDR3 protein: CASSSSPGTGIGANTEAFF. CDR3 in DNA: TGTGCCAGCAGTTCCAGTCCCGGGACAGGGATCGGGGCAAACACTGAAGCTTTCTTT.

The chain joins TRBV5-6 to TRBJ1-6; TRBD1 might be the D (6 bases). The CDR3 runs to 17 residues. Trimming removed 1 base from V and 7 bases from J, with 18 bases in between. The germline gives CDR1 SGHDT, CDR2 YYEEEE. The DNA for the CDR3 is TGTGCCAGCAGCTTGAGAGGGGGGGCGAACCGGAATTCACCCCTCCACTTT. This gives the protein CASSLRGGANRNSPLHF.

This clone was seen a few times. The chain links TRBV5-1 to TRBJ2-1; 7 positions match TRBD2. This CDR3 comprises 17 residues. Trimming at V came to 4 bases and at J to 4 bases, leaving 14 bases not matched to a gene. Per germline, CDR1 SGHRS and CDR2 YFSETQ. Written as DNA, the CDR3 is TGCGCCAGCAGCGTAGGGACTACGAGTGGGGGATACAATGAGCAGTTCTTC. Protein: CASSVGTTSGGYNEQFF.

The chain has TRBV4-1 and TRBJ2-7; 7 bases are shared with TRBD2. Trimming cost V 4 bases and J 2 bases; bases outside gene matches: 14. CDR3 size: 17 residues. Germline assignment: CDR1 MGHRA and CDR2 YSYEKL. The CDR3 protein is CASSLGSQGAGTYEQYF. The CDR3 nucleotides are TGCGCCAGCAGCCTTGGAAGTCAGGGAGCGGGAACCTACGAGCAGTACTTC.